This TCR beta chain emerged from a study of T cell responses to AZD1222 COVID-19 vaccine. This clone appeared once. The assay was immunoSEQ multiplex PCR, and TCRdb's table has in-frame clones only and misses some. This table has tens of thousands of clones, approximately 85% appearing once. The CDR3 covers 13 residues. V was clipped by 5 bases and J by 4 bases, with 10 bases between them. Germline V gives CDR1 MNHEY, CDR2 SVGAGI. The sequencing used peripheral blood, collected on day 0 of AZD1222 vaccination. The sequence came from an adult in good health. This sequence joins TRBV6-5 and TRBJ2-3; weak D call: TRBD1 (5 bases). The CDR3 region is CASSSPGSDTQYF. The CDR3 DNA is TGTGCCAGCAGTAGCCCAGGGTCAGATACGCAGTATTTT.